Here is one T cell receptor beta chain with its context. The target of this receptor is not known. Base qualities are not recorded, but no much larger clone differs from it by a single base. The CDR3 regions of human TCRbeta chains were analyzed by immunosequencing. Per the source publication's procedure: Repertoire TCRs were matched against a reference library of SARS-CoV-2-specific TCRs generated with the MIRA antigen-specificity platform. Breadth was defined as the fraction of unique TCRs that were SARS-CoV-2-associated. Depth was defined as the fraction of total T cells that were SARS-CoV-2-associated. Using the MIRA data, each spike-specific TCR was assigned both to the spike region to which the TCR was reactive and to a CD4 or CD8 class. Log10-transformed breadth and depth values were compared by one-way ANOVA with Sidak's multiple comparisons tests. TCRdb holds this immuneACCESS table with in-frame rearrangements only. Some clones are missing; in checked studies, unresolved V genes explain under half, and the rest has no known cause. V and J calls and clone size are copied from that table; D and trimming were computed from the DNA. This sample is represented by approximately 190,000 clones; about nine tenths of them were singletons. The ten largest account for more than 0.75% of the sample.

This specimen's time point label, per the study, means: baseline before first vaccination. Vaccinee samples were obtained from the UK trials COV001 and COV002, which included a single-blind randomized controlled phase 2/3 trial of AZD1222 (ChAdOx1 nCoV-19) in healthy adults. Trial participant PBMC samples were collected at day 0 and day 28 after the second dose for TCRbeta chain sequencing. This specimen belongs to a study of T cell responses to AZD1222 COVID-19 vaccine (dated by TCRdb to the early 2020s). In the study overall: AZD1222 recipients given second doses at about 4 weeks or at about 12 weeks were pooled, since spike-specific TCR depth and breadth were not found to differ between the two schedules. Trial participants were enrolled by age into 18-55, 56-69 and 70-plus year subgroups, with roughly 160, 29 and 62 TCR-sequenced participants respectively. TCR sequencing was performed for more than 230 trial participants, of whom about 200 were given two doses of AZD1222 and some 26 were given two doses of MenACWY control vaccine.

Study-level results and caveats: Vaccine-associated CD4 TCRs spanned the whole spike protein, with dominant responses in regions 160-218 and 743-854. Because no samples from the day 14 peak response were available, repertoires could be characterized only after the peak T cell response. After two AZD1222 doses, spike-specific TCR breadth and depth were significantly higher than at day 0 and than in MenACWY recipients. Participants were mostly white British and included more females than males, and it was suggested by the authors that clonal diversity may have been underestimated. Epitopes outside the regions mutated in the B.1.351 and B.1.1.7 variants were reportedly recognized by nearly half of the unique spike-specific TCRs. Conclusions about previously exposed vaccinees are limited, since just five to seven AZD1222 recipients were seropositive for SARS-CoV-2 at baseline. The 56-69-year group was small, and its depth increase did not reach significance, likely because of low power.

The material was peripheral blood, obtained on day 0 of AZD1222 vaccination. The TCR comes from an adult in good health.

The sequenced DNA is TGTGCCAGTAAGAGCTCCGGTCCGGGAGCTTTCTTT. The resulting protein is CASKSSGPGAFF. Recombination linked TRBV19 to TRBJ1-1, with no D gene named confidently. The trim is 7 bases for V and 10 bases for J, with a gap of 16 bases between the germline ends. The CDR3 has 12 amino acids, counting the end cysteine and phenylalanine. The sequence is cut down to CDR3 DNA, 36 bases in frame from base 1. CDR1 and CDR2, looked up from the germline V gene (reference sequence), are LNHDA and SQIVND.